These 27 T cell receptor beta chains were sequenced from one sample in a study of T-cell reconstitution after alpha-beta-depleted transplantation in children. This sample's TCRbeta library carried unique molecular identifier barcodes. MiXCR, applied by TCRdb to the PCR reads, yields one record per CDR3 protein. The top ten hold 25% to 35% of the sample, which has about 980,000 distinct CDR3 sequences, about 29% seen once. Material: PBMCs, mostly from graft donor cells, obtained 360 days after TCRalphabeta/CD19-depleted stem cell transplant. The origin of the receptors is a boy in the first two years of life who had a stem cell transplant for SCID, so the T cells may come from the graft donor.

The chain has TRBV28 and TRBJ1-1, with no clear D. CDR3 size: 12 residues. The ends were cut back, 5 bases at V and 4 bases at J, with 8 bases in the middle. Germline-derived CDR1 and CDR2 are MDHEN and SYDVKM. CDR3 in amino acids: CASSRDITEAFF. The CDR3 bases are TGTGCCAGCAGTCGCGACATCACTGAAGCTTTCTTT.

The chain uses TRBV20-1 and TRBJ1-4; D gene ambiguous. This CDR3 is 14 amino acids long. V lost 1 base and J 1 base, leaving 7 bases between the germline ends. Looked up from germline, CDR1 is DFQATT and CDR2 is SNEGSKA (reference sequence). The CDR3 sequence is CSARVTETNEKLFF. CDR3 nucleotides: TGCAGTGCTAGAGTAACAGAAACTAATGAAAAACTGTTTTTT.

The CDR3 DNA is TGCGCCAGCAGCTTGGAGGGGAATCGGGAGACCCAGTACTTC. As protein: CASSLEGNRETQYF. The chain has TRBV5-1 and TRBJ2-5; possibly TRBD1 for D (5 bases). V dropped 0 bases and J dropped 5 bases, with 11 bases sitting between them. The germline V gene encodes CDR1 SGHRS and CDR2 YFSETQ. The CDR3 length is 14 residues.

The chain combines TRBV12-3 or TRBV12-4 with TRBJ2-4; no clear D gene. The V gene lost 6 bases and the J gene lost 1 base, with 22 bases spanning the gap. CDR3 length: 18 amino acids. CDR3 amino acids: CASSRRPKSPAAKNIQYF. CDR3 nucleotide sequence: TGTGCCAGCAGCCGGCGCCCCAAGAGCCCGGCGGCCAAAAACATTCAGTACTTC.

This clonotype was observed a few times. As DNA, the CDR3 is TGTGCCAGCAGCCAAGCCAGGGGGCTTTACAATGAGCAGTTCTTC. It encodes CASSQARGLYNEQFF. The J gene is TRBJ2-1, the V gene TRBV3-1; TRBD1 aligns across 8 bases. Germline CDR1 reads LGHDT; CDR2 reads YNNKEL (reference sequence). V trimming: 1 base; J trimming: 4 bases; junction bases outside the gene matches: 3. The CDR3 sequence is 15 residues long.

The V call is TRBV7-9, the J call TRBJ2-3, with D unresolved. Per the germline V gene, CDR1 is SEHNR and CDR2 is FQNEAQ (reference sequence). The CDR3 spans 13 residues. Trimming stripped 5 bases from V and 7 bases from J, with 13 bases between. In nucleotides, the CDR3 is TGTGCCAGCAGCCGGCCCGGGCGATATACGCAGTATTTT. This translates into CASSRPGRYTQYF.

This clonotype was observed a handful of times. This chain joins TRBV20-1 and TRBJ2-7; 9 nucleotides match TRBD1. From germline, CDR1 is DFQATT and CDR2 SNEGSKA (reference sequence). This CDR3 has 16 amino acids. V was pared by 5 bases and J by 2 bases, with 13 bases of the junction left unmatched. The CDR3 DNA reads TGCAGTGCTGGAGCCCCACAGGGGGCACTTCCCTACGAGCAGTACTTC. Amino acids: CSAGAPQGALPYEQYF.

CDR3 nucleotide sequence: TGTGCCAGCAGCTTGGTTGTAGGGATGGGTACCGGGGAGCTGTTTTTT. Protein product: CASSLVVGMGTGELFF. V and J are TRBV5-5 and TRBJ2-2; no definite D call. Trimming removed 0 bases at V and 5 bases at J, with 14 bases between. The germline V gene has CDR1 SGHKS and CDR2 YYEKEE (reference sequence). This CDR3 has 16 amino acids.

Only a few counts were recorded for this clonotype. V is TRBV6-1 and J is TRBJ1-2; TRBD1 matches 9 bases. Germline CDR1 and CDR2: MNHNS and SASEGT. Unmatched junction bases numbered 3, after V lost 6 bases and J lost 4 bases. There are 13 residues in the CDR3. CDR3 in DNA: TGTGCCAGCAGACCGGACAGGGGCTATGGCTACACCTTC. Its translation is CASRPDRGYGYTF.

V and J are TRBV5-1 and TRBJ2-7; 7 bases are a match to TRBD1. The V gene's germline CDR1 is SGHRS and CDR2 YFSETQ. V lost 0 bases and J lost 2; bases outside the gene matches: 11. CDR3 length: 17 residues. CDR3 DNA sequence: TGCGCCAGCAGCTTGGTGTCCTGGGCAGGGGGTGCCTACGAGCAGTACTTC. Translation: CASSLVSWAGGAYEQYF.

This clonotype was recorded a few times. The chain recombines TRBV24-1 with TRBJ2-2; TRBD2 matches 7 bases. After removal of 3 bases from V and 1 base from J, the junction contained 7 bases not matched to a gene. CDR3 length: 17 residues. CDR1 is KGHDR and CDR2 is SFDVKD in the germline V gene. The CDR3 DNA sequence: TGTGCCACCAGTGATCCAGCGGGGACGGGGAACACCGGGGAGCTGTTTTTT. Translated: CATSDPAGTGNTGELFF.

This clonotype was found a few times. J is TRBJ2-7 and V is TRBV18, with a weak D call TRBD1 (5 bases). Per germline, CDR1 KGHSH and CDR2 LQKENI. V was clipped by 0 bases and J by 1 base, with 13 bases between them. This CDR3 has 16 amino acids. CDR3 amino acids: CASSPPTGRVSYEQYF. CDR3 in DNA: TGTGCCAGCTCACCACCTACAGGTCGGGTATCCTACGAGCAGTACTTC.

A few counts support this clonotype. The chain combines TRBV20-1 with TRBJ2-7; D unclear. V shed 5 bases and J shed 7 bases, with 12 bases lying between them. The CDR3 is 11 amino acids. Germline CDR1 reads DFQATT; CDR2 reads SNEGSKA (reference sequence). The CDR3, as DNA: TGCAGTGCTTTACCGTGGGGTGAGCAGTACTTC. Its translation is CSALPWGEQYF.

The V call is TRBV12-3 or TRBV12-4, the J call TRBJ2-2; 7 positions agree with TRBD1. This CDR3 has 17 amino acids. The junction had 15 bases not matched to a gene; V was cut back by 6 bases and J by 5 bases. The CDR3 bases are TGTGCCAGCAGGCCCGGGACAGCCAGTGGGACAACCGGGGAGCTGTTTTTT. Protein product: CASRPGTASGTTGELFF.

The rearrangement links TRBV5-1 to TRBJ2-1; a possible D gene is TRBD1 (6 bases). This CDR3 is 13 amino acids long. Germline CDR1 SGHRS, CDR2 YFSETQ. V was pared by 7 bases and J by 2 bases, with 10 bases between. The CDR3 DNA follows: TGCGCCAGCTTGGACAGTCCCTACAATGAGCAGTTCTTC. Amino acid sequence: CASLDSPYNEQFF.

On this clonotype: A junction end diverges from the germline sequence, so it may reflect a read error. The chain is built from TRBV4-1 and TRBJ2-7; no clear D gene. Germline V lookup: CDR1 MGHRA, CDR2 YSYEKL. The CDR3 runs to 13 residues. Here the CDR3 reads CASSQDPIVQIMF. In DNA form, the CDR3 reads TGCGCCAGCAGCCAAGATCCGATCGTACAAATCATGTTC.

This clonotype was detected a few times. The chain links TRBV10-3 to TRBJ2-7; 9 positions match TRBD1. The junction had 9 bases not matched to a gene; V was cut back by 3 bases and J by 6 bases. This CDR3 has 15 residues. Per germline, CDR1 ENHRY and CDR2 SYGVKD. CDR3 DNA: TGTGCCATCAGTGACCCGGGACAGGGCCCGGGCGAGCAGTACTTC. It translates to CAISDPGQGPGEQYF.

The rearrangement links TRBV6-2 or TRBV6-3 to TRBJ2-5, with unresolved D. Trimming pared 5 bases from V and 5 bases from J, leaving 18 bases between. The germline V gene encodes CDR1 MNHEY and CDR2 SVGEGT. The CDR3 spans 15 residues. The DNA for the CDR3 is TGTGCCAGCAGTCCTGGAGTCCTAAGATCCGAGACCCAGTACTTC. Translating gives CASSPGVLRSETQYF.

The V and J genes are TRBV2 and TRBJ2-1, with D possibly TRBD2 on 5 matching bases. Germline loops: CDR1 SNHLY, CDR2 FYNNEI. Trimming shortened V by 6 bases and J by 3 bases, and 12 bases separated the two germline ends. This CDR3 is 14 amino acids long. CDR3 coding DNA: TGTGCCAGCAGCGCCGTTGAGGGCTACAATGAGCAGTTCTTC. Amino acid sequence: CASSAVEGYNEQFF.

This clonotype was seen more than once but under ten times. The chain combines TRBV7-2 with TRBJ2-5; no definite D call. Trimming removed 0 bases at V and 1 base at J, with 6 bases between. This CDR3 spans 14 amino acids. Germline V gene sequence: CDR1 SGHTA, CDR2 FQGNSA. CDR3 nucleotide sequence: TGTGCCAGCAGCTTAGCTTGGGGCCAAGAGACCCAGTACTTC. This codes for CASSLAWGQETQYF.

The chain joins TRBV20-1 to TRBJ1-4, with D uncertain. CDR1 is DFQATT and CDR2 is SNEGSKA in the germline V gene (reference sequence). The CDR3 is 12 residues long. The V gene lost 6 bases and the J gene lost 6 bases, with 11 bases spanning the gap. The CDR3 DNA reads TGCAGTGCGGCTAGGGTGGATGAAAAACTGTTTTTT. Amino acids: CSAARVDEKLFF.

This clonotype came up a few times. The chain links TRBV29-1 to TRBJ2-2, with D hard to call. The length of the CDR3 is 12 residues. V lost 1 base to trimming and J lost 5 bases, with 5 bases between them. The germline V gene has CDR1 SQVTM and CDR2 ANQGSEA. The CDR3 region is CSVEVGTGELFF. The CDR3 DNA sequence: TGCAGCGTTGAAGTAGGGACCGGGGAGCTGTTTTTT.

The chain employs TRBV5-6 and TRBJ1-3, with D tentatively TRBD1 (6 bases). Germline V gene sequence: CDR1 SGHDT, CDR2 YYEEEE. The V and J ends lost 8 bases and 3 bases respectively, with 12 bases between them. The CDR3 extends over 13 amino acids. The CDR3 protein is CASTGSGGNTIYF. In nucleotides, the CDR3 is TGTGCCAGTACAGGGAGTGGTGGAAACACCATATATTTT.

V gene TRBV10-1 combines with J gene TRBJ1-1, with TRBD1 as a possible D gene (6 bases). V was cut by 8 bases and J by 0 bases, with 10 bases left in between. Germline-derived CDR1 and CDR2 are WNHNN and SYGVQD (reference sequence). This CDR3 has 13 amino acids. The CDR3 region has the DNA TGCGCCAGCCGGGGGCAAATGAACACTGAAGCTTTCTTT. It encodes CASRGQMNTEAFF.

This chain joins TRBV12-3 or TRBV12-4 and TRBJ2-7; D is possibly TRBD1 (6 bases). Deletions cut 3 bases from V and 5 bases from J, with 17 bases between. The CDR3 consists of 15 residues. The DNA of the CDR3 is TGTGCCAGCAGTTTTTCCGGGCAGGGGTCCCACGAGCAGTACTTC. It specifies CASSFSGQGSHEQYF.

A few counts support this clonotype. The V gene is TRBV10-3, the J gene TRBJ2-1, with a weak D call TRBD1 (6 bases). Germline loops: CDR1 ENHRY, CDR2 SYGVKD. CDR3 size: 15 residues. The ends were cut back, 2 bases at V and 3 bases at J, with 11 bases in the middle. CDR3 coding DNA: TGTGCCATCAGTGAGCCTGGACAGCTCTACAATGAGCAGTTCTTC. This translates into CAISEPGQLYNEQFF.

This clonotype was picked up a small number of times. The rearrangement links TRBV6-1 to TRBJ2-6; D not certain. Trimming removed 6 bases from V and 0 bases from J, with 6 bases in between. The CDR3 consists of 14 residues. Germline CDR1 reads MNHNS; CDR2 reads SASEGT. CDR3 coding DNA: TGTGCCAGCAGGAACTCCTCTGGGGCCAACGTCCTGACTTTC. Protein: CASRNSSGANVLTF.